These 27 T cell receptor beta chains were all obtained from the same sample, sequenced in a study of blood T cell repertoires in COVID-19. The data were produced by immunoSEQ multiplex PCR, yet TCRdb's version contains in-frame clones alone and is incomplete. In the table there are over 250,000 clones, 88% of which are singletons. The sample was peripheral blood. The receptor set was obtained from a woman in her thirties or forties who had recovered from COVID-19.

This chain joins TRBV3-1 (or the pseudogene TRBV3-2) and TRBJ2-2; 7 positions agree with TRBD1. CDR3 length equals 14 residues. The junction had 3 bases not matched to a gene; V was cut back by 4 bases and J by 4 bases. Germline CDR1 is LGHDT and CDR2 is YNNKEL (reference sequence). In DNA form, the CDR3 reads TGTGCCAGCAGCCCGGACAGGACCACCGGGGAGCTGTTTTTT. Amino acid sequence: CASSPDRTTGELFF.

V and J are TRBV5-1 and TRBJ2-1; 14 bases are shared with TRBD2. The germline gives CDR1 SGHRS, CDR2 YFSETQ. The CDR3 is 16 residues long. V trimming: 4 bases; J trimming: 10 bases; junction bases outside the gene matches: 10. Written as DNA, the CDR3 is TGCGCCAGCAGCCCGCGACTAGCGGGAGGGCCGGGCGAGCAGTTCTTC. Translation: CASSPRLAGGPGEQFF.

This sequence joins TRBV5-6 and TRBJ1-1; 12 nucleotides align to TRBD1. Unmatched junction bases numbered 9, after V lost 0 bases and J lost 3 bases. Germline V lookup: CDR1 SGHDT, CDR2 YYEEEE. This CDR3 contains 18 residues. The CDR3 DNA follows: TGTGCCAGCAGCTTGGCCCGGGACAGGGGGCGGCGGCACACTGAAGCTTTCTTT. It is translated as CASSLARDRGRRHTEAFF.

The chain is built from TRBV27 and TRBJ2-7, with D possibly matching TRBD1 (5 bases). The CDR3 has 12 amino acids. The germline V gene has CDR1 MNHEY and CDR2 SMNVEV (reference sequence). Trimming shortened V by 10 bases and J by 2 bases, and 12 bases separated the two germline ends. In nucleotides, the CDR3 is TGTGCCACCGGTGGGGCCGCCTACGAGCAGTACTTC. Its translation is CATGGAAYEQYF.

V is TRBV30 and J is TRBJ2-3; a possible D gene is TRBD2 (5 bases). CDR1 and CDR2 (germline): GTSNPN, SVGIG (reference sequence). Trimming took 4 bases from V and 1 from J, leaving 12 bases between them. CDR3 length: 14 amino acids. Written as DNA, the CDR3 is TGTGCCTGGACCACCCCCGGGGGCACAGATACGCAGTATTTT. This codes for CAWTTPGGTDTQYF.

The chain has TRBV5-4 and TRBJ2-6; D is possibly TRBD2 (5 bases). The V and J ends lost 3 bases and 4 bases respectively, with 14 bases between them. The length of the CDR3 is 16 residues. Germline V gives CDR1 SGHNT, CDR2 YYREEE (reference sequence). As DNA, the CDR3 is TGTGCCAGCAGCTCCGGACTCAAGGCCGGGGCCAACGTCCTGACTTTC. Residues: CASSSGLKAGANVLTF.

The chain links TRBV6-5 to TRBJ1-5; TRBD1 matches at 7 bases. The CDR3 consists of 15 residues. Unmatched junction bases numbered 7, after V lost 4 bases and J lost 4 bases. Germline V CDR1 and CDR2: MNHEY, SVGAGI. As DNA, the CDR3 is TGTGCCAGCAGTTCCGGGACAGTCTTTAATCAGCCCCAGCATTTT. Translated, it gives CASSSGTVFNQPQHF.

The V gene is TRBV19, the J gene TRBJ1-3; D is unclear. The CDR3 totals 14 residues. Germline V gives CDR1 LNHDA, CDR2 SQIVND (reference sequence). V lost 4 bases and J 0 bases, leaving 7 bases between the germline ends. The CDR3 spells CASSRRTSGNTIYF. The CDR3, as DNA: TGTGCCAGTAGTAGGAGAACCTCTGGAAACACCATATATTTT.

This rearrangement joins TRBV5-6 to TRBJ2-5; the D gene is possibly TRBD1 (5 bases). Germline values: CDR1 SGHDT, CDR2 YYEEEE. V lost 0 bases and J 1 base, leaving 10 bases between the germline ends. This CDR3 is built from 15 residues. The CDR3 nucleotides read TGTGCCAGCAGCTTGGATGGGGCAGGCCAAGAGACCCAGTACTTC. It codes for CASSLDGAGQETQYF.

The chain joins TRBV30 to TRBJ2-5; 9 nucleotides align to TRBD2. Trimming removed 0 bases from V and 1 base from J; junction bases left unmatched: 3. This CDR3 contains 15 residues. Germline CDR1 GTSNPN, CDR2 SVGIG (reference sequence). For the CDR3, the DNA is TGTGCCTGGAGTGTACCTAGCGGGGCCCAAGAGACCCAGTACTTC. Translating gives CAWSVPSGAQETQYF.

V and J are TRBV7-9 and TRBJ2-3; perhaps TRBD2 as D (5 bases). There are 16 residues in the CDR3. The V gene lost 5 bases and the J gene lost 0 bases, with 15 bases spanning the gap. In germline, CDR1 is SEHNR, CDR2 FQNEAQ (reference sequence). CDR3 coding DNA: TGTGCCAGCAGCCCGGCGCGGGCCCAAAGCACAGATACGCAGTATTTT. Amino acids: CASSPARAQSTDTQYF.

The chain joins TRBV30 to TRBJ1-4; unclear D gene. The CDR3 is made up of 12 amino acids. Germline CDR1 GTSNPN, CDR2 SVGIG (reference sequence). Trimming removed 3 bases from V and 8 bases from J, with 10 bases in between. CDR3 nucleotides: TGTGCCTGGAGCCGGGAGAAAGAAAAACTGTTTTTT. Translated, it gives CAWSREKEKLFF.

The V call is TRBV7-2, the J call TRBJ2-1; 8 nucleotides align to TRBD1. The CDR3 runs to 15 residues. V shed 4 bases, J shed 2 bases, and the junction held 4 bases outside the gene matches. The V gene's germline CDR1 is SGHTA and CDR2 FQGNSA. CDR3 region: CASSSGQGPYNEQFF. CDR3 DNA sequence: TGTGCCAGCAGCTCAGGACAGGGACCCTACAATGAGCAGTTCTTC.

CDR3 nucleotide sequence: TGTGCCAGCTCACCCGGACTAGCGGGAGTTCAAGCAGATACGCAGTATTTT. It translates to CASSPGLAGVQADTQYF. This rearrangement joins TRBV18 to TRBJ2-3; 13 nucleotides line up with TRBD2. The CDR3 length is 17 residues. J gave up 4 bases and V 3 bases, and 7 bases lay outside the gene matches. The germline CDR1 and CDR2 sequences are KGHSH and LQKENI.

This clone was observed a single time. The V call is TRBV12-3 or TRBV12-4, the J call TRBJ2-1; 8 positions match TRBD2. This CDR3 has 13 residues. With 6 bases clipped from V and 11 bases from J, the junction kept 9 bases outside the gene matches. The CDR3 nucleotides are TGTGCCAGCAGCCCTCGTAGCGGGACAAAGCAGTTCTTC. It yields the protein CASSPRSGTKQFF.

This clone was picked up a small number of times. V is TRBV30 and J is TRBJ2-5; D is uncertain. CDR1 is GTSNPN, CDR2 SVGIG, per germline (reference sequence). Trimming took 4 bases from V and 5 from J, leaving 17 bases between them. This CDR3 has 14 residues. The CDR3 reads CAWTPATSGETQYF. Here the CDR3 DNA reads TGTGCCTGGACCCCAGCGACCTCCGGGGAGACCCAGTACTTC.

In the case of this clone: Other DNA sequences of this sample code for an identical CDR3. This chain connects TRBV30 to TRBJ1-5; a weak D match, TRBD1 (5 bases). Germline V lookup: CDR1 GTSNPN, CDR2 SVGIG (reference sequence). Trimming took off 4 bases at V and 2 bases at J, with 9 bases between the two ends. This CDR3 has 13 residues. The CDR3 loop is CAWTGGGNQPQHF. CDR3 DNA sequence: TGTGCCTGGACCGGGGGTGGCAATCAGCCCCAGCATTTT.

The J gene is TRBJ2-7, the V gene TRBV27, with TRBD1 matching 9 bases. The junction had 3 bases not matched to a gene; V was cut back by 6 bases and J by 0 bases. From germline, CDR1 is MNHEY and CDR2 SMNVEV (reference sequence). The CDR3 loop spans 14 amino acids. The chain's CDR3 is CASRMGQGSYEQYF. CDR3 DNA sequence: TGTGCCAGCAGGATGGGACAGGGCTCCTACGAGCAGTACTTC.

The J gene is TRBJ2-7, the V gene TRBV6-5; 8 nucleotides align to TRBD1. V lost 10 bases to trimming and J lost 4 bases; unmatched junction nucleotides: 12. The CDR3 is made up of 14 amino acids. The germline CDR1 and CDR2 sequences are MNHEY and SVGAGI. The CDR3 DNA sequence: TGTGCCACCAACCGGGCCGGGACAGGTTACGAGCAGTACTTC. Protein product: CATNRAGTGYEQYF.

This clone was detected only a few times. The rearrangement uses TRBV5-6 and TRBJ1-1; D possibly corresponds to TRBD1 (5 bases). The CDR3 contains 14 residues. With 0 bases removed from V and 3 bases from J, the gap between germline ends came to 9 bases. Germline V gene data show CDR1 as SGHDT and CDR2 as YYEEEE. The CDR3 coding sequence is TGTGCCAGCAGCTTGGGGCCGGGGGACACTGAAGCTTTCTTT. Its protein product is CASSLGPGDTEAFF.

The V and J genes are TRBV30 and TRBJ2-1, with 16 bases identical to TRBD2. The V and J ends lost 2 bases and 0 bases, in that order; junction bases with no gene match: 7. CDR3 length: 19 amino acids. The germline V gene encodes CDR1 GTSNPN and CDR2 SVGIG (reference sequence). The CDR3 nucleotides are TGTGCCTGGAGTCCACGGGGGACTAGCGGGAGGGGCTCCTACAATGAGCAGTTCTTC. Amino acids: CAWSPRGTSGRGSYNEQFF.

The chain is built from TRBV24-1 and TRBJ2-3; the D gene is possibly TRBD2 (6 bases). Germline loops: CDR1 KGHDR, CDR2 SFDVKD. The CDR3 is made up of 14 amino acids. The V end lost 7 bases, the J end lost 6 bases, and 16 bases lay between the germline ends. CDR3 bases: TGTGCCACCAGGGGGTCCGTGGGACTGGATACGCAGTATTTT. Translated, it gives CATRGSVGLDTQYF.

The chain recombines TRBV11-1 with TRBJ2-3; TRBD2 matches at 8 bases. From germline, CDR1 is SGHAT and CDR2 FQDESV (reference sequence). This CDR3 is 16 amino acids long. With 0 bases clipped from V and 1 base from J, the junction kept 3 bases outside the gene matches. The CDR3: CASSLASSGRTDTQYF. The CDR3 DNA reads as TGTGCCAGCAGCTTAGCCTCTAGCGGGCGCACAGATACGCAGTATTTT.

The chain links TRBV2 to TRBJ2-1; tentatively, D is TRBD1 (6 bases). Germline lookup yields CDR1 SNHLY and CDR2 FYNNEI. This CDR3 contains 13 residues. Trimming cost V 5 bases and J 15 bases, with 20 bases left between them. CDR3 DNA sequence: TGTGCCAGCAGTACCCAGACAGGCCTCCGCGGGTTCTTC. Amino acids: CASSTQTGLRGFF.

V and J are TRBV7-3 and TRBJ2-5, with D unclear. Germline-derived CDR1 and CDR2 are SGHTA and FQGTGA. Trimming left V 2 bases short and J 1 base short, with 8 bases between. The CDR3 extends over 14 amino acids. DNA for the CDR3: TGTGCCAGCAGCTTAGATGGCGGCCAAGAGACCCAGTACTTC. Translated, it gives CASSLDGGQETQYF.

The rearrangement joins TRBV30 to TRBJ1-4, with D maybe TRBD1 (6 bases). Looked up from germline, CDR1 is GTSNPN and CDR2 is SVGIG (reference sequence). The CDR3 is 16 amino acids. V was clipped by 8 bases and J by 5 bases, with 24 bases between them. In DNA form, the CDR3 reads TGTGCCCCGGCCGACCTGGGGGCCCGAAGAAATGAAAAACTGTTTTTT. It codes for CAPADLGARRNEKLFF.

The DNA of the CDR3 is TGTGCCAGCAGCCCATGGGGGCTCAATCAGCCCCAGCATTTT. Amino acid sequence: CASSPWGLNQPQHF. V is TRBV7-9 and J is TRBJ1-5; possibly TRBD1 for D (6 bases). Between the trimmed V and J ends, which lost 5 bases and 3 bases, there was a span of 11 bases. The CDR3 consists of 14 residues. Germline V gene sequence: CDR1 SEHNR, CDR2 FQNEAQ (reference sequence).